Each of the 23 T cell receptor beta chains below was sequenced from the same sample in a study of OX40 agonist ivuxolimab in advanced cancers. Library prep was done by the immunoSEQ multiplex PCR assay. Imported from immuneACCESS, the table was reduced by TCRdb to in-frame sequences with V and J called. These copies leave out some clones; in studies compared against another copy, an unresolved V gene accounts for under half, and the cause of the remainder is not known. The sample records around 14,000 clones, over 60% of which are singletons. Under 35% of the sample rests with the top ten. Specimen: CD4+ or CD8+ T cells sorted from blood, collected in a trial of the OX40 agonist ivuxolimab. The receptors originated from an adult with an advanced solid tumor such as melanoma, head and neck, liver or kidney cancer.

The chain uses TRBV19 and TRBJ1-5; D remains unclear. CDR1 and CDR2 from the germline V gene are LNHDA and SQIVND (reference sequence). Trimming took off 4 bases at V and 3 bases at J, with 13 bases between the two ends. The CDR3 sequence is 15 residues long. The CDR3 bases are TGTGCCAGTAGTAGGGGTCCGATCGACAATCAGCCCCAGCATTTT. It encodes CASSRGPIDNQPQHF.

Here the CDR3 reads CAWTARESYEQYF. The CDR3 DNA reads TGTGCCTGGACCGCCAGGGAGAGCTACGAGCAGTACTTC. J is TRBJ2-7 and V is TRBV30; D assignment may be TRBD1 or TRBD2 (5 bases each). Germline V gives CDR1 GTSNPN, CDR2 SVGIG (reference sequence). V was shortened by 4 bases and J by 3 bases, with 13 bases between the two germline ends. The CDR3 is made up of 13 amino acids.

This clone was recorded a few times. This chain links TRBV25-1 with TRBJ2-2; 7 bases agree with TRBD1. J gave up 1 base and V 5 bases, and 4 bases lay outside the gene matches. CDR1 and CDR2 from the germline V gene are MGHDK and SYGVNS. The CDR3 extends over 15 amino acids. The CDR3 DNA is TGTGCCAGCAGTACAGGGGCCTGGAACACCGGGGAGCTGTTTTTT. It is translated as CASSTGAWNTGELFF.

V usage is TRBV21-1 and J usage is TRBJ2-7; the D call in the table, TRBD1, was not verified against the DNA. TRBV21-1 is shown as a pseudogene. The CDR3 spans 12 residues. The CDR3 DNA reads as TGTGCCAGCAGCAAGGGACAGGGCGAGCAGTACTTC. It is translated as CASSKGQGEQYF.

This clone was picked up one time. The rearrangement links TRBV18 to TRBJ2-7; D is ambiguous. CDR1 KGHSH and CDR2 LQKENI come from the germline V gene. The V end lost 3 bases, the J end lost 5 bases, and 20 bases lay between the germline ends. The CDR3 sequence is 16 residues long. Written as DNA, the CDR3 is TGTGCCAGCTCACCTACCTCGGCCTGGAGATTCCACGAGCAGTACTTC. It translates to CASSPTSAWRFHEQYF.

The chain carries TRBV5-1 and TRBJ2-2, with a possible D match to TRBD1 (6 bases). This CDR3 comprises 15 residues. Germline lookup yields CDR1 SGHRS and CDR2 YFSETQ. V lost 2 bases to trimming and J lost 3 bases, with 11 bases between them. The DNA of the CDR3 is TGCGCCAGCAGCTTTCCGGGACAAGACACCGGGGAGCTGTTTTTT. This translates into CASSFPGQDTGELFF.

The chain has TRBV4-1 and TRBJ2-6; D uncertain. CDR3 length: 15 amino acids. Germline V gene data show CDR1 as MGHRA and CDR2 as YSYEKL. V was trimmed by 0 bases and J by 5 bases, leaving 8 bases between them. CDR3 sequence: CASSQEGSRANVLTF. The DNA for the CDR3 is TGCGCCAGCAGCCAAGAGGGGTCGAGGGCCAACGTCCTGACTTTC.

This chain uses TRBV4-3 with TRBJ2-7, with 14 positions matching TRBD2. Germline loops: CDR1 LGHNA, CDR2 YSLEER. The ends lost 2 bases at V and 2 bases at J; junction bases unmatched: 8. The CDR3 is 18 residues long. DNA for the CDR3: TGCGCCAGCAGCCAAAGACTAGCGGGAGGGCCTAAGACCTACGAGCAGTACTTC. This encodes CASSQRLAGGPKTYEQYF.

The CDR3 sequence is CASSPGEYSNQPQHF. CDR3 DNA: TGTGCCAGCAGCCCAGGGGAATATAGCAATCAGCCCCAGCATTTT. This chain connects TRBV11-2 to TRBJ1-5; the D gene is possibly TRBD1 (6 bases). CDR3 length equals 15 residues. CDR1 SGHAT and CDR2 FQNNGV come from the germline V gene. The germline V and J ends were trimmed by 5 bases and 0 bases, with 11 bases remaining between them.

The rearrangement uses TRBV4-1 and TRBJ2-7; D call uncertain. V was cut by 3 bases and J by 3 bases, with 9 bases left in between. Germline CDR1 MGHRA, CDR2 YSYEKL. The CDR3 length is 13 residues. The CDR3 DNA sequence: TGCGCCAGCAGCCACGAAAGGGTCTACGAGCAGTACTTC. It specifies CASSHERVYEQYF.

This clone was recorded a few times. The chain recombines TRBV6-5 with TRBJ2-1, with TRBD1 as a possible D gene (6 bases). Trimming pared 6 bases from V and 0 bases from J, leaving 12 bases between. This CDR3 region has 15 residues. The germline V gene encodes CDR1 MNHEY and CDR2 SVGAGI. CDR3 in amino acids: CASRPTGSSYNEQFF. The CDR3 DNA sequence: TGTGCCAGCAGGCCTACAGGGAGCTCCTACAATGAGCAGTTCTTC.

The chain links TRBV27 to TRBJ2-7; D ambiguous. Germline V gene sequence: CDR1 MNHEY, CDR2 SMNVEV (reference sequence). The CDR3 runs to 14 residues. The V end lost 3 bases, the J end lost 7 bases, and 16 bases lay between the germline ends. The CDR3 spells CASSFIDTLGEQYF. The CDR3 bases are TGTGCCAGCAGTTTCATTGACACACTTGGGGAGCAGTACTTC.

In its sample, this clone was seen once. The CDR3 is CASSPLAGGGDEQFF. Written as DNA, the CDR3 is TGTGCCAGTAGTCCCTTGGCGGGGGGTGGAGACGAGCAGTTCTTC. The V call is TRBV19, the J call TRBJ2-1, with 8 positions matching TRBD2. There are 15 residues in the CDR3. CDR1 and CDR2 from the germline V gene are LNHDA and SQIVND (reference sequence). The V gene end was trimmed by 5 bases and the J gene end by 10 bases; junction bases not matched to a gene: 13.

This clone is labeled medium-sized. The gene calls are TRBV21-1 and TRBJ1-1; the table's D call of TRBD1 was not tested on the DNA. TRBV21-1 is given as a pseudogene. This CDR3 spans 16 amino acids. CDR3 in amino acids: CASNFRTGGEDTEAFF. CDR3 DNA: TGTGCCAGCAATTTTCGGACAGGGGGTGAAGACACTGAAGCTTTCTTT.

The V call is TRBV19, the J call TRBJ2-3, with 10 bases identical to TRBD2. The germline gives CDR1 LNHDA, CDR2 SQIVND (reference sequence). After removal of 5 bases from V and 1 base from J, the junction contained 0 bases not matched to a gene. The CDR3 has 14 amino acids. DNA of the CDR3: TGTGCCAGTAGTGGACTAGCGGGCACAGATACGCAGTATTTT. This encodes CASSGLAGTDTQYF.

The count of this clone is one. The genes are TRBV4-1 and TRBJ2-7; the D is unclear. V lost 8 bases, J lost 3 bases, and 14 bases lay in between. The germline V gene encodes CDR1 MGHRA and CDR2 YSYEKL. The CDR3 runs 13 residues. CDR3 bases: TGCGCCAGCGCCAAGGGTCTCTACTACGAGCAGTACTTC. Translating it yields CASAKGLYYEQYF.

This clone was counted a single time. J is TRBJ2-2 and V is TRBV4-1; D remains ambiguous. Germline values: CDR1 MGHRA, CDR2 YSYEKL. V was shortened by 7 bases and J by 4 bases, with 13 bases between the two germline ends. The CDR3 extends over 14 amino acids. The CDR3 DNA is TGCGCCAGCACCGGCGACTCTCCCACCGGGGAGCTGTTTTTT. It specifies CASTGDSPTGELFF.

CDR3 residues: CARSDSGLNTGELFF. The DNA of the CDR3 is TGTGCCAGATCCGATAGCGGGCTCAACACCGGGGAGCTGTTTTTT. The chain combines TRBV7-9 with TRBJ2-2, with 7 nucleotides matching TRBD2. The germline CDR1 and CDR2 sequences are SEHNR and FQNEAQ (reference sequence). The CDR3 sequence is 15 residues long. J gave up 2 bases and V 9 bases, and 9 bases lay outside the gene matches.

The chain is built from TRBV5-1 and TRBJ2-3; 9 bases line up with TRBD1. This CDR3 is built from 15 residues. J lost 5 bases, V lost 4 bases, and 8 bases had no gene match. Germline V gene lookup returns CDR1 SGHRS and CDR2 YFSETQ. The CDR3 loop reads CASSLGDREIDTQYF. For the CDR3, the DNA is TGCGCCAGCAGCCTGGGGGACAGGGAGATAGATACGCAGTATTTT.

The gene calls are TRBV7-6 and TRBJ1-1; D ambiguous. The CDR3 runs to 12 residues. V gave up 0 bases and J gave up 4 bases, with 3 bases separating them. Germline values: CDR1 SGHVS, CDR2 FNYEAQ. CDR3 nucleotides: TGTGCCAGCAGCTTAGCGGGCACTGAAGCTTTCTTT. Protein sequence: CASSLAGTEAFF.

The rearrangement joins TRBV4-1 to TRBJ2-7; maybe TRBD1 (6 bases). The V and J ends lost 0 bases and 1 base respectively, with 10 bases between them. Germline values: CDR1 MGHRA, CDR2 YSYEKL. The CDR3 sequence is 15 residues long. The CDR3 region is CASSQEGRGSYEQYF. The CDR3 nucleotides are TGCGCCAGCAGCCAAGAAGGCAGGGGTTCCTACGAGCAGTACTTC.

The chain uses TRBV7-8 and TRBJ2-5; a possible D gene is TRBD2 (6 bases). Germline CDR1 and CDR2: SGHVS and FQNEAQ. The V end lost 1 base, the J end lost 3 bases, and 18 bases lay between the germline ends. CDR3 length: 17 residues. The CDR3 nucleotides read TGTGCCAGCAGCTTAGGAGCGGAGGGCCCGATTGAAGAGACCCAGTACTTC. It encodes CASSLGAEGPIEETQYF.

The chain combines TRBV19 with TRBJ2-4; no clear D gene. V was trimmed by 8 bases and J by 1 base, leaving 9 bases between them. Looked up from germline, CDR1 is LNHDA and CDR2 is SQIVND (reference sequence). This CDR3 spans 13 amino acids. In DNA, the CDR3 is TGTGCCAGTCAGGTGGAGGCCAAAAACATTCAGTACTTC. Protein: CASQVEAKNIQYF.